The next 20 T cell receptor beta chains were all read from a single sample in a study of CD8 T cells in ankylosing spondylitis. TCRdb passed the 5' RACE reads through MiXCR, listing each CDR3 protein once. The sample carries about 130,000 distinct CDR3 sequences, about 6.5% recorded once. The sample comprised blood, either unsorted or a sorted T cell fraction (not recorded which). Receptors were obtained from a male donor with ankylosing spondylitis or in good health (not recorded which).

The table lists this clonotype with many counts. The chain is built from TRBV7-6 and TRBJ2-5; D possibly uses TRBD1 or TRBD2 (5 bases each). CDR3 length equals 15 residues. The ends were cut back, 5 bases at V and 7 bases at J, with 20 bases in the middle. From germline, CDR1 is SGHVS and CDR2 FNYEAQ. The CDR3 bases are TGTGCCAGCAGCGTCTTCGAGCCTTCTGGGGGGACCCAGTACTTC. Protein: CASSVFEPSGGTQYF. Complete variable domain (other parts from reference TRBV7-6 and TRBJ2-5): GAGVSQSPRYKVTKRGQDVALRCDPISGHVSLYWYRQALGQGPEFLTYFNYEAQQDKSGLPNDRFSAERPEGSISTLTIQRTEQRDSAMYRCASSVFEPSGGTQYFGPGTRLLVL.

This clonotype was found many times. The rearrangement joins TRBV7-9 to TRBJ2-7; D gene unclear. The CDR3 is 12 amino acids. The V end lost 5 bases, the J end lost 3 bases, and 8 bases lay between the germline ends. CDR1 SEHNR and CDR2 FQNEAQ come from the germline V gene (reference sequence). The CDR3 reads CASSLTYYEQYF. The CDR3 bases are TGTGCCAGCAGCCTAACTTACTACGAGCAGTACTTC.

The CDR3 loop reads CSAPRNQETQYF. CDR3 sequence (DNA): TGCAGTGCCCCCCGCAACCAAGAGACCCAGTACTTC. This chain uses TRBV20-1 with TRBJ2-5; D gene unclear. Germline V gene sequence: CDR1 DFQATT, CDR2 SNEGSKA (reference sequence). The CDR3 consists of 12 residues. V was clipped by 6 bases and J by 0 bases, with 8 bases between them.

At least ten counts were recorded for this clonotype. The V call is TRBV28, the J call TRBJ2-2; D assignment may be TRBD1 or TRBD2 (5 bases each). There are 13 residues in the CDR3. The V end was cut by 7 bases, the J end by 1 base, with 7 bases between. The germline V gene encodes CDR1 MDHEN and CDR2 SYDVKM. Here the CDR3 reads CASKRGNTGELFF. CDR3 nucleotide sequence: TGTGCCAGCAAGAGGGGGAACACCGGGGAGCTGTTTTTT. Using reference TRBV28 and TRBJ2-2 for the parts outside the CDR3, the full variable domain is DVKVTQSSRYLVKRTGEKVFLECVQDMDHENMFWYRQDPGLGLRLIYFSYDVKMKEKGDIPEGYSVSREKKERFSLILESASTNQTSMYLCASKRGNTGELFFGEGSRLTVL.

There are many counts of this clonotype. The chain is built from TRBV5-1 and TRBJ2-5; 8 bases align to TRBD2. Germline V gene data show CDR1 as SGHRS and CDR2 as YFSETQ. The CDR3 runs 14 residues. V was clipped by 4 bases and J by 5 bases; unmatched bases: 7. The CDR3 coding sequence is TGCGCCAGCAGCCCGGGACTAGTGTATGAGACCCAGTACTTC. Its translation is CASSPGLVYETQYF.

This clonotype was counted ten times or more. The genes are TRBV10-3 and TRBJ1-5; a possible D gene is TRBD1 (6 bases). V was pared by 10 bases and J by 0 bases, with 13 bases between. The germline V gene has CDR1 ENHRY and CDR2 SYGVKD. The length of the CDR3 is 14 residues. This CDR3 reads CATLYRDSNQPQHF. The CDR3 nucleotides are TGTGCCACCCTCTACAGGGATAGCAATCAGCCCCAGCATTTT.

The table lists this clonotype with many counts. The chain links TRBV20-1 to TRBJ2-5; TRBD2 matches at 9 bases. The CDR3 is 14 residues long. Germline CDR1 reads DFQATT; CDR2 reads SNEGSKA (reference sequence). With V trimmed by 4 bases and J by 2 bases, 5 bases remained unmatched. Written as DNA, the CDR3 is TGCAGTGCTAAACTAGCGGGCCTGCAAGAGACCCAGTACTTC. Translated: CSAKLAGLQETQYF.

This clonotype was counted ten times or more. This sequence joins TRBV5-1 and TRBJ2-7; a possible D gene is TRBD1 (6 bases). The length of the CDR3 is 16 residues. The V and J ends lost 4 bases and 0 bases respectively, with 17 bases between them. Germline V CDR1 and CDR2: SGHRS, YFSETQ. CDR3 sequence reads: CASSRTTRGSSYEQYF. The CDR3 nucleotides read TGCGCCAGCAGCCGAACGACCAGGGGCAGCTCCTACGAGCAGTACTTC.

This clonotype was observed at least ten times. The V and J genes are TRBV5-1 and TRBJ2-3; D is uncertain. The CDR3 loop spans 18 amino acids. Trimming shortened V by 2 bases and J by 0 bases, and 19 bases separated the two germline ends. Germline V gene sequence: CDR1 SGHRS, CDR2 YFSETQ. In nucleotides, the CDR3 is TGCGCCAGCAGCTTTAACCCACCCCGGACCACTAGCACAGATACGCAGTATTTT. This encodes CASSFNPPRTTSTDTQYF.

This clonotype was seen repeatedly, ten times or more. CDR3 protein: CASSYRVETQYF. The CDR3 DNA reads TGTGCCAGCAGCTACCGGGTCGAGACCCAGTACTTC. This sequence joins TRBV7-2 and TRBJ2-5; D ambiguous. Germline V gene sequence: CDR1 SGHTA, CDR2 FQGNSA. The CDR3 has 12 amino acids. The V end was cut by 4 bases, the J end by 5 bases, with 8 bases between.

This clonotype came up many times. This chain's CDR3 is CSVQVLLKGEKLFF. DNA of the CDR3: TGCAGCGTTCAAGTTCTTCTTAAGGGGGAAAAACTGTTTTTT. The V and J genes are TRBV29-1 and TRBJ1-4; TRBD1 is a possible D gene (5 bases). The germline CDR1 and CDR2 sequences are SQVTM and ANQGSEA. The CDR3 loop spans 14 amino acids. Trimming stripped 5 bases from V and 8 bases from J, with 18 bases between.

This clonotype appeared many times. The genes are TRBV7-2 and TRBJ2-1; D not certain. Germline lookup yields CDR1 SGHTA and CDR2 FQGNSA. The CDR3 totals 12 residues. Trimming cost V 5 bases and J 11 bases, with 13 bases left between them. CDR3 nucleotide sequence: TGTGCCAGCAGCCCCACTCTAACCCAGCAGTTCTTC. Its protein is CASSPTLTQQFF.

This clonotype was found many times. The chain joins TRBV5-1 to TRBJ2-7, with a tentative D call TRBD1 (6 bases). Deletions cut 5 bases from V and 0 bases from J, with 15 bases between. Germline assignment: CDR1 SGHRS and CDR2 YFSETQ. This CDR3 is 15 amino acids long. In DNA, the CDR3 is TGCGCCAGCAGTTCAGGACAGACGTACTCCTACGAGCAGTACTTC. Residues: CASSSGQTYSYEQYF.

This clonotype was seen ten or more times. The chain couples TRBV20-1 to TRBJ2-1, with D possibly called TRBD1 or TRBD2 (5 bases each). The germline V gene has CDR1 DFQATT and CDR2 SNEGSKA (reference sequence). The CDR3 is 15 amino acids. With 6 bases removed from V and 1 base from J, the gap between germline ends came to 16 bases. DNA for the CDR3: TGCAGTGCCCACACCGGGACGGGATCCTACAATGAGCAGTTCTTC. This gives the protein CSAHTGTGSYNEQFF.

This clonotype was seen many times. V usage is TRBV30 and J usage is TRBJ2-7; possibly TRBD1 for D (6 bases). CDR1 is GTSNPN and CDR2 is SVGIG in the germline V gene (reference sequence). V lost 0 bases, J lost 4 bases, and 10 bases lay in between. The CDR3 is made up of 13 amino acids. CDR3 sequence: CAWSVGQIYEQYF. The CDR3 DNA is TGTGCCTGGAGTGTCGGACAGATTTACGAGCAGTACTTC.

At least ten counts were recorded for this clonotype. The chain joins TRBV7-8 to TRBJ2-5; 8 positions agree with TRBD2. Germline V gene data show CDR1 as SGHVS and CDR2 as FQNEAQ. The CDR3 loop spans 16 amino acids. The junction had 11 bases not matched to a gene; V was cut back by 4 bases and J by 4 bases. The CDR3, as DNA: TGTGCCAGCAGCTCCGCCCGGCTAGCGGGTGGAGAGACCCAGTACTTC. Residues: CASSSARLAGGETQYF.

The table lists this clonotype with many counts. The chain recombines TRBV29-1 with TRBJ2-1, with a tentative D call TRBD2 (7 bases). In germline, CDR1 is SQVTM, CDR2 ANQGSEA. The CDR3 covers 17 residues. V was pared by 3 bases and J by 2 bases, with 20 bases between. CDR3 coding DNA: TGCAGCGTTGAGGGGGCGTATGTGGGGGGGACCTACAATGAGCAGTTCTTC. Protein: CSVEGAYVGGTYNEQFF.

This clonotype has at least ten counts. The J gene is TRBJ2-3, the V gene TRBV5-1, with 10 bases identical to TRBD1. The ends lost 3 bases at V and 1 base at J; junction bases unmatched: 17. This CDR3 has 20 amino acids. Germline V gene sequence: CDR1 SGHRS, CDR2 YFSETQ. The CDR3 loop reads CASSSRDRGRRGPGTDTQYF. CDR3 in DNA: TGCGCCAGCAGCTCCCGGGACAGGGGTCGTAGGGGCCCTGGCACAGATACGCAGTATTTT.

This clonotype came up once. Compared with germline, one end of the junction differs, possibly owing to a read error. The chain is built from TRBV4-2 and TRBJ2-7, with TRBD2 identical over 8 bases. Germline CDR1 LGHNA, CDR2 YNFKEQ. The CDR3 has 13 amino acids. This chain's CDR3 is CAISLGLACEQYF. The CDR3 nucleotides are TGTGCCATCAGCCTCGGACTAGCCTGCGAGCAGTACTTC.

This clonotype was found a few times. This chain uses TRBV5-8 with TRBJ2-1, with a weak D call TRBD1 (5 bases). The CDR3 length is 15 residues. Per the germline V gene, CDR1 is SGHTS and CDR2 is YDEGEE. V gave up 4 bases and J gave up 7 bases, with 18 bases separating them. The CDR3 DNA is TGTGCCAGCAGCCGCGGACAACCTATTAGTAATGAGCAGTTCTTC. It codes for CASSRGQPISNEQFF.